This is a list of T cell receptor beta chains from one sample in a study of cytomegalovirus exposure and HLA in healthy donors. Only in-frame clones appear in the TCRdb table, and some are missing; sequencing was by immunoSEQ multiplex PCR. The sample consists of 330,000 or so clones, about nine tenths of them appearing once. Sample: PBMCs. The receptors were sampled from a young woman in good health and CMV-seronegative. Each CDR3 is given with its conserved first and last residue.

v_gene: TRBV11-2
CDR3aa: CASSPQGIPNYGYTF

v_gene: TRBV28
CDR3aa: CASTAPGQANTEAFF

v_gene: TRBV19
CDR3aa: CAVSAGGGREQFF

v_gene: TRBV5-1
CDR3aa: CASSLTSVGGEQFF

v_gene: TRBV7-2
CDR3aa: CAARGAGIYGYTF

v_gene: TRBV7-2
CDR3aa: CASSKRDSYGYTF

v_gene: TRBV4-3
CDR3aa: CASSQDQLWQRSYGYTF

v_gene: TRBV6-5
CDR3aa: CAIWTGMNTEAFF

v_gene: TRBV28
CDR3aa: CASSLPPGDEQYF

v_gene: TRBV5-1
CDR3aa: CASSLSVPGYEQYF

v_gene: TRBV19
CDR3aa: CASSLGSGISYNEQFF

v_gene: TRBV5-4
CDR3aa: CASSLRDRGWYEQYF

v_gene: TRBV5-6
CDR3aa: CASSLGRGTEAFF

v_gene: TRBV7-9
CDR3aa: CASKLDSPNQPQHF

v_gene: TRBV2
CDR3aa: CASNRLAAGNEQFF

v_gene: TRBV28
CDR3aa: CASSKAGGSYEQYF

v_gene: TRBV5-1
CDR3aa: CASSLPLAGETDTQYF

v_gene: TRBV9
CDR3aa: CASSVSGERNGYTF

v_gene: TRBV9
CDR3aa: CASSVGRYQETQYF

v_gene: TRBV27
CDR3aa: CASSPRTGGYLSGANVLTF

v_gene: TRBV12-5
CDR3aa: CASGQRSGRATGELFF

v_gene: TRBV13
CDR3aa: CASRPSPSGAADTQYF

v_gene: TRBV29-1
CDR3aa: CSVEDSRRGRDGYTF

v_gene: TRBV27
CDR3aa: CASSRQGHEQFF

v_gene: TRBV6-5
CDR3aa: CASRGGFYEQYF

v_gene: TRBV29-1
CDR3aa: CSVVLAGDTDTQYF

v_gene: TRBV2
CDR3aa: CASSEASGRGYGYTF

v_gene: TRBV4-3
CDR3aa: CASSQDGYRQVGRNEQFF

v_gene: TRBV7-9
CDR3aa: CASSHGFSYEQYF

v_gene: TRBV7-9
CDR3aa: CASSSRVGAEQYF

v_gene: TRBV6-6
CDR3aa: CASLKPPNTGELFF

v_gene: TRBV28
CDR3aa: CASSLRGLAGIAHSYEQYF

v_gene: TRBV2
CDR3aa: CASMRSSGRNEQFF

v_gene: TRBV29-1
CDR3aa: CSVDVGRNEQFF

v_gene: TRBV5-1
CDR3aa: CASSLAPGTSNEQFF

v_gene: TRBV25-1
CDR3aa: CASSPRGGGRAMETQYF

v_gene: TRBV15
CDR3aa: CATSRDRTGYQPQHF

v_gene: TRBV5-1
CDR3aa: CASSLTGWGTGELFF

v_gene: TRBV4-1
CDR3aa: CASSQVGGFSGYTF

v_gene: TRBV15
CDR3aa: CATSRDRQGGTEAFF